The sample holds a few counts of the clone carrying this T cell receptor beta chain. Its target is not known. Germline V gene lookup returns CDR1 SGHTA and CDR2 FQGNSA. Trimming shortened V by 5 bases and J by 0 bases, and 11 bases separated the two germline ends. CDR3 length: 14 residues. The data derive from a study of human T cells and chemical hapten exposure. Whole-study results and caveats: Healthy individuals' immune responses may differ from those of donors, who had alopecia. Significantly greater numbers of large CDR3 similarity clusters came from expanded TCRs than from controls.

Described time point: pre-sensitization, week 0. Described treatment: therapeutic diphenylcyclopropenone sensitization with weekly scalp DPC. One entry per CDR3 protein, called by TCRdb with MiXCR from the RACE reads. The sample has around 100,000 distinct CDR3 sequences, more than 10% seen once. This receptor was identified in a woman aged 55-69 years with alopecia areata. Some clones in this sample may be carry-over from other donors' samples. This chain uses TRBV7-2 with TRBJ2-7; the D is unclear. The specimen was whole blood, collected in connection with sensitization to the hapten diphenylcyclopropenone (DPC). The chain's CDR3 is CASSPTLASYEQYF. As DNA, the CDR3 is TGTGCCAGCAGCCCCACACTGGCCTCCTACGAGCAGTACTTC.